This T cell receptor (beta chain) is drawn from a study of CD8 T cells in Susac syndrome. Study in general: The Susac syndrome patients that were sequenced included about six with active disease and 8 or 9 in remission. General study results and limits: The CD4+ T cell repertoires in Susac syndrome did not show any clonal expansion.

Random hexamers were used to reverse transcribe the RNA input (about 0.5 to 1 ug). Amplification of TCR beta CDR3 was carried out by immunoSEQ multiplex PCR, which covered 54 Vbeta and 13 Jbeta segments. From the immunoSEQ multiplex PCR reads, TCRdb called clonotypes with MiXCR, one entry per CDR3 protein. In the table there are 150,000 to 200,000 distinct CDR3 sequences, about 95% of which are singletons. A word on this clonotype: Its antigen is undetermined.

V lost 6 bases and J 2 bases, leaving 7 bases between the germline ends. This CDR3 has 12 residues. Germline loops: CDR1 SGHTA, CDR2 FQGNSA. The chain links TRBV7-2 to TRBJ2-5; D not certain. The receptor comes from a human donor with Susac syndrome. The sequenced material came from CD4+ T cells from PBMCs. The chain's CDR3 is CASSSIQETQYF. DNA for the CDR3: TGTGCCAGCAGTTCTATTCAAGAGACCCAGTACTTC.